Shown below are 23 T cell receptor beta chains from a single sample sequenced in a study of blood T cell repertoires in COVID-19. Method: immunoSEQ multiplex PCR; TCRdb's copy keeps in-frame clones and lacks some. The sample yields tens of thousands of clones, roughly 84% seen once. Sequenced input: peripheral blood. The receptors stem from a man aged 65-85 years with acute or convalescent COVID-19.

V gene TRBV6-1 combines with J gene TRBJ1-6, with D possibly being TRBD1 (6 bases). Germline CDR1 and CDR2: MNHNS and SASEGT. The CDR3 runs 15 residues. V dropped 2 bases and J dropped 9 bases, with 14 bases sitting between them. CDR3 in amino acids: CASSEWGGRVSPLHF. The CDR3, as DNA: TGTGCCAGCAGTGAATGGGGGGGGCGCGTTTCACCCCTCCACTTT.

This clone has a single count. The chain links TRBV12-5 to TRBJ2-7; D is uncertain. Germline V gives CDR1 LGHNT, CDR2 FRNRAP. V was shortened by 2 bases and J by 2 bases, with 10 bases between the two germline ends. The CDR3 sequence is 14 residues long. The CDR3 nucleotides read TGTGCTAGTGGTTTGTCCAGGCCACCCTACGAGCAGTACTTC. This encodes CASGLSRPPYEQYF.

The J gene is TRBJ1-1, the V gene TRBV5-1, with TRBD1 identical over 7 bases. This CDR3 region has 14 residues. Per germline, CDR1 SGHRS and CDR2 YFSETQ. V lost 3 bases to trimming and J lost 10 bases; unmatched junction nucleotides: 12. CDR3 in DNA: TGCGCCAGCAGCTACGGGACAGCCCTTTCCCCAGCTTTCTTT. It is translated as CASSYGTALSPAFF.

CDR3 DNA: TGTGCCAGCAGCTCCCCCGGGCAGGGGGCTTGGGAGACCCAGTACTTC. Translation: CASSSPGQGAWETQYF. The chain links TRBV5-6 to TRBJ2-5, with 8 positions matching TRBD1. This CDR3 contains 16 residues. Trimming cost V 3 bases and J 5 bases; bases outside gene matches: 12. The germline V gene encodes CDR1 SGHDT and CDR2 YYEEEE.

The chain couples TRBV7-2 to TRBJ2-3, with 8 positions matching TRBD2. The CDR3 has 15 residues. CDR1 SGHTA and CDR2 FQGNSA come from the germline V gene. V gave up 1 base and J gave up 6 bases; unmatched junction bases: 6. CDR3 nucleotide sequence: TGTGCCAGCAGCTTAGTGCTCGGGGGGGGTGATACGCAGTATTTT. Encoded protein: CASSLVLGGGDTQYF.

V is TRBV24-1 and J is TRBJ2-7, with 7 bases identical to TRBD1. The CDR3 consists of 14 residues. With V trimmed by 4 bases and J by 0 bases, 2 bases remained unmatched. Germline lookup yields CDR1 KGHDR and CDR2 SFDVKD. The CDR3 sequence: CATSDRGSSYEQYF. In DNA, the CDR3 is TGTGCCACCAGTGACAGGGGGTCCTCCTACGAGCAGTACTTC.

The V gene is TRBV18, the J gene TRBJ2-1; 7 bases map to TRBD1. Trimming removed 3 bases from V and 8 bases from J; junction bases left unmatched: 13. The CDR3 is 16 residues long. CDR1 and CDR2 from the germline V gene are KGHSH and LQKENI. CDR3 in DNA: TGTGCCAGCTCACCGAGTTCCGGAACAGGGGCATATGAGCAGTTCTTC. Its protein is CASSPSSGTGAYEQFF.

CDR3 protein: CASSMGSSNQPQHF. The CDR3, as DNA: TGTGCCAGTAGTATGGGCTCATCTAATCAGCCCCAGCATTTT. The chain recombines TRBV19 with TRBJ1-5, with no clear D. The CDR3 spans 14 residues. Germline V lookup: CDR1 LNHDA, CDR2 SQIVND (reference sequence). Trimming cost V 3 bases and J 4 bases, with 10 bases left between them.

This clone appeared a single time. The chain recombines TRBV10-3 with TRBJ2-5; D is ambiguous. Germline V gives CDR1 ENHRY, CDR2 SYGVKD. Trimming took off 2 bases at V and 4 bases at J, with 5 bases between the two ends. The CDR3 has 12 residues. CDR3 sequence reads: CAISEPRETQYF. Here the CDR3 DNA reads TGTGCCATCAGTGAGCCGCGAGAGACCCAGTACTTC.

CDR3: CASREQASSGNTIYF. CDR3 coding DNA: TGCGCCAGCAGGGAACAGGCCTCCTCTGGAAACACCATATATTTT. This chain links TRBV5-1 with TRBJ1-3; D is perhaps TRBD1 (5 bases). Trimming cost V 5 bases and J 0 bases, with 12 bases left between them. The germline V gene encodes CDR1 SGHRS and CDR2 YFSETQ. The CDR3 consists of 15 residues.

This sequence joins TRBV6-6 and TRBJ1-3, with 9 bases matching TRBD1. The V gene end was trimmed by 5 bases and the J gene end by 3 bases; junction bases not matched to a gene: 11. Germline CDR1 is MNHNY and CDR2 is SVGAGI (reference sequence). The CDR3 totals 17 residues. The CDR3 DNA sequence: TGTGCCAGCAGTCGCGGCGAACAGGGGGCCTATGGAAACACCATATATTTT. It is translated as CASSRGEQGAYGNTIYF.

The CDR3 DNA sequence: TGTGCCATCAGCCCGAAAGCCCAGGGTGAGGGCTACACCTTC. The encoded protein is CAISPKAQGEGYTF. This rearrangement joins TRBV10-3 to TRBJ1-2; TRBD1 is a possible D gene (5 bases). Germline CDR1 reads ENHRY; CDR2 reads SYGVKD. This CDR3 has 14 amino acids. V shed 6 bases and J shed 8 bases, with 19 bases lying between them.

This clone was seen more than once but under ten times. This chain uses TRBV4-2 with TRBJ1-2, with D perhaps TRBD1 (6 bases). Trimming pared 0 bases from V and 2 bases from J, leaving 10 bases between. This CDR3 has 15 amino acids. Looked up from germline, CDR1 is LGHNA and CDR2 is YNFKEQ. CDR3 sequence (DNA): TGTGCCAGCAGCCAAGATCTAGGACAGAACTATGGCTACACCTTC. Protein: CASSQDLGQNYGYTF.

This rearrangement joins TRBV4-3 to TRBJ1-4; TRBD1 is a possible D gene (6 bases). CDR3 size: 15 residues. Trimming took 6 bases from V and 2 from J, leaving 13 bases between them. The germline CDR1 and CDR2 sequences are LGHNA and YSLEER. CDR3 coding DNA: TGCGCCAGCAGTCAGGGGCCATGGACTAATGAAAAACTGTTTTTT. Translating gives CASSQGPWTNEKLFF.

The chain uses TRBV28 and TRBJ1-5; D may be TRBD1 (6 bases). With 0 bases removed from V and 1 base from J, the gap between germline ends came to 10 bases. CDR1 is MDHEN and CDR2 is SYDVKM in the germline V gene. CDR3 length: 16 amino acids. The DNA of the CDR3 is TGTGCCAGCAGTTTATGGCGGGGGGCGAGCAATCAGCCCCAGCATTTT. Encoded protein: CASSLWRGASNQPQHF.

The V gene is TRBV28, the J gene TRBJ1-3, with 7 positions matching TRBD1. This CDR3 spans 17 amino acids. CDR1 is MDHEN, CDR2 SYDVKM, per germline. Losses at the gene ends were 5 bases for V and 4 bases for J; bases not matched to a gene: 14. In DNA, the CDR3 is TGTGCCAGCAGTCCCCCAGACCCAGGGGGTCCGGGAAACACCATATATTTT. It translates to CASSPPDPGGPGNTIYF.

The J gene is TRBJ1-1, the V gene TRBV15; D is undetermined. The CDR3 is 14 amino acids. With 2 bases removed from V and 1 base from J, the gap between germline ends came to 8 bases. In germline, CDR1 is LNHNV, CDR2 YYDKDF (reference sequence). The CDR3 nucleotides read TGTGCCACCAGCAGACGGAGTCCGAACACTGAAGCTTTCTTT. Translating it yields CATSRRSPNTEAFF.

The J gene is TRBJ1-4, the V gene TRBV30; 9 bases fit TRBD1. Germline V gene data show CDR1 as GTSNPN and CDR2 as SVGIG (reference sequence). The CDR3 has 15 residues. The V gene end was trimmed by 5 bases and the J gene end by 7 bases; junction bases not matched to a gene: 11. CDR3 bases: TGTGCCTGGGGACAGGGGTTCGGTGGAAGTGAAAAACTGTTTTTT. Translated: CAWGQGFGGSEKLFF.

The V gene is TRBV6-6, the J gene TRBJ2-1, with TRBD1 as a possible D gene (5 bases). The CDR3 contains 16 residues. V was cut by 0 bases and J by 2 bases, with 11 bases left in between. Germline assignment: CDR1 MNHNY and CDR2 SVGAGI (reference sequence). CDR3 protein: CASSYSGQGPYNEQFF. The CDR3 DNA is TGTGCCAGCAGTTACTCGGGTCAGGGCCCCTACAATGAGCAGTTCTTC.

This clone occurred a few times. The rearrangement joins TRBV19 to TRBJ1-6; D is undetermined. The CDR3 is 16 amino acids. Germline CDR1 LNHDA, CDR2 SQIVND (reference sequence). V lost 1 base and J 6 bases, leaving 13 bases between the germline ends. CDR3 in DNA: TGTGCCAGTAGTATAGGCAGCGCAAGTTCTAATTCACCCCTCCACTTT. As protein: CASSIGSASSNSPLHF.

The chain combines TRBV4-1 with TRBJ1-5; possible D gene TRBD1, 6 bases. Germline CDR1 and CDR2: MGHRA and YSYEKL. Trimming took off 4 bases at V and 1 base at J, with 11 bases between the two ends. The CDR3 loop spans 15 amino acids. The CDR3 coding sequence is TGCGCCAGCAGCCCAGGGGACGCGAGCAATCAGCCCCAGCATTTT. It encodes CASSPGDASNQPQHF.

The chain couples TRBV28 to TRBJ2-4; TRBD2 agrees at 9 bases. Per the germline V gene, CDR1 is MDHEN and CDR2 is SYDVKM. The CDR3 spans 14 residues. J gave up 8 bases and V 6 bases, and 8 bases lay outside the gene matches. Here the CDR3 DNA reads TGTGCCAGCAGACCCGGGACTAGCTCTTACATTCAGTACTTC. Amino acid sequence: CASRPGTSSYIQYF.

The chain has TRBV11-2 and TRBJ1-5; D uncertain. Trimming pared 0 bases from V and 7 bases from J, leaving 10 bases between. The CDR3 has 14 residues. Germline assignment: CDR1 SGHAT and CDR2 FQNNGV. Here the CDR3 reads CASSLDRGEQPQHF. In DNA form, the CDR3 reads TGTGCCAGCAGCTTAGATCGCGGGGAGCAGCCCCAGCATTTT.